The 30 T cell receptor beta chains given below trace back to one sample, sequenced in a study of blood T cell repertoires in COVID-19. The method was immunoSEQ multiplex PCR; TCRdb's version includes in-frame clones alone and lacks a portion of them. This sample has roughly 100,000 clones; roughly 79% occur once, and the top ten carry under 40%. Sequenced material: peripheral blood. The receptor set was obtained from a man older than 75 with acute or convalescent COVID-19.

The V gene is TRBV28, the J gene TRBJ2-7; 9 nucleotides line up with TRBD1. Losses at the gene ends were 5 bases for V and 5 bases for J; bases not matched to a gene: 16. CDR3 size: 17 residues. CDR1 MDHEN and CDR2 SYDVKM come from the germline V gene. CDR3 nucleotide sequence: TGTGCCAGCAGTCTAAGCCCGCCGGGACAGGGACACCACGAGCAGTACTTC. Protein product: CASSLSPPGQGHHEQYF.

The gene calls are TRBV27 and TRBJ2-7; D is undetermined. This CDR3 region has 15 residues. The germline CDR1 and CDR2 sequences are MNHEY and SMNVEV (reference sequence). The V end lost 2 bases, the J end lost 0 bases, and 11 bases lay between the germline ends. The chain's CDR3 is CASSLTKHYSYEQYF. The CDR3 DNA reads TGTGCCAGCAGTTTAACTAAACATTACTCCTACGAGCAGTACTTC.

A few counts support this clone. This rearrangement joins TRBV27 to TRBJ1-2; 10 bases agree with TRBD1. Per germline, CDR1 MNHEY and CDR2 SMNVEV (reference sequence). The J segment lost 7 bases and the V segment lost 7 bases, leaving 9 bases of the junction unmatched. There are 14 residues in the CDR3. CDR3 nucleotide sequence: TGTGCCAGCACCAAGGGACAGGGGAGTAGTGGCTACACCTTC. Protein: CASTKGQGSSGYTF.

This clone was observed a few times. The gene calls are TRBV4-1 and TRBJ2-1; 13 nucleotides match TRBD2. CDR1 MGHRA and CDR2 YSYEKL come from the germline V gene. This CDR3 comprises 18 residues. Unmatched junction bases numbered 9, after V lost 0 bases and J lost 7 bases. The chain's CDR3 is CASSQDSTSGRIKNEQFF. The CDR3, as DNA: TGCGCCAGCAGCCAAGATTCGACTAGCGGGAGGATCAAGAATGAGCAGTTCTTC.

CDR3 sequence (DNA): TGTGCCAGCTCACCACCCGGGGGTATTTACACTGAAGCTTTCTTT. It codes for CASSPPGGIYTEAFF. This chain links TRBV18 with TRBJ1-1; TRBD1 is a possible D gene (5 bases). This CDR3 comprises 15 residues. The ends were cut back, 0 bases at V and 3 bases at J, with 11 bases in the middle. The germline V gene has CDR1 KGHSH and CDR2 LQKENI.

J is TRBJ2-3 and V is TRBV5-1; TRBD2 agrees at 8 bases. This CDR3 spans 14 amino acids. Trimming removed 5 bases from V and 1 base from J; junction bases left unmatched: 3. Germline-derived CDR1 and CDR2 are SGHRS and YFSETQ. CDR3 residues: CASRKTSGTDTQYF. The CDR3 DNA follows: TGCGCCAGCAGAAAGACTAGCGGCACAGATACGCAGTATTTT.

V and J are TRBV30 and TRBJ1-3; D remains ambiguous. The CDR3 has 14 amino acids. The V gene's germline CDR1 is GTSNPN and CDR2 SVGIG (reference sequence). V gave up 2 bases and J gave up 0 bases, with 8 bases separating them. CDR3: CAWSTGLSGNTIYF. CDR3 bases: TGTGCCTGGAGTACTGGGCTCTCTGGAAACACCATATATTTT.

The V and J genes are TRBV18 and TRBJ1-6, with TRBD1 matching over 8 bases. Per the germline V gene, CDR1 is KGHSH and CDR2 is LQKENI. V shed 5 bases and J 6 bases; nucleotides not matched to a gene: 6. The CDR3 loop spans 15 amino acids. CDR3 sequence (DNA): TGTGCCAGCTCAGTATCGACAGGGGTTAATTCACCCCTCCACTTT. It yields the protein CASSVSTGVNSPLHF.

A few counts support this clone. The rearrangement joins TRBV5-5 to TRBJ1-5, with D perhaps TRBD1 (6 bases). The CDR3 covers 18 residues. V was cut by 4 bases and J by 0 bases, with 20 bases left in between. CDR1 and CDR2 from the germline V gene are SGHKS and YYEKEE (reference sequence). CDR3 nucleotides: TGTGCCAGCAGCCCACAGGGATATCGCCGTAATAGCAATCAGCCCCAGCATTTT. The encoded protein is CASSPQGYRRNSNQPQHF.

The CDR3 region has the DNA TGCGCCAGCAGCCAACGGACAGGGAACGATAATTCACCCCTCCACTTT. Translated, it gives CASSQRTGNDNSPLHF. The chain has TRBV5-1 and TRBJ1-6; 8 nucleotides align to TRBD1. The germline gives CDR1 SGHRS, CDR2 YFSETQ. The J segment lost 5 bases and the V segment lost 4 bases, leaving 8 bases of the junction unmatched. The CDR3 sequence is 16 residues long. The full variable domain, rest sourced from reference TRBV5-1 and TRBJ1-6, is KAGVTQTPRYLIKTRGQQVTLSCSPISGHRSVSWYQQTPGQGLQFLFEYFSETQRNKGNFPGRFSGRQFSNSRSEMNVSTLELGDSALYLCASSQRTGNDNSPLHFGNGTRLTVT.

Many counts were recorded for this clone. This chain connects TRBV28 to TRBJ1-5; possible D gene TRBD1, 6 bases. V lost 3 bases and J lost 2, with 17 bases in between. From germline, CDR1 is MDHEN and CDR2 SYDVKM. The length of the CDR3 is 17 residues. CDR3 sequence reads: CASSFYGRGIGNQPQHF. CDR3 DNA: TGTGCCAGCAGTTTTTATGGGAGGGGGATTGGCAATCAGCCCCAGCATTTT.

The chain recombines TRBV2 with TRBJ1-6; 8 bases are shared with TRBD1. V lost 2 bases and J lost 7; bases outside the gene matches: 4. The CDR3 sequence is 15 residues long. Germline CDR1 reads SNHLY; CDR2 reads FYNNEI. CDR3 region: CASSERGQANSPLHF. CDR3 DNA sequence: TGTGCCAGCAGTGAAAGGGGACAGGCCAATTCACCCCTCCACTTT.

The CDR3 region has the DNA TGTGCCAGTAGTATTTCTGCGGGGATTCAATCAGGAGGCTACACCTTC. It translates to CASSISAGIQSGGYTF. This chain joins TRBV19 and TRBJ1-2; D uncertain. The CDR3 is made up of 16 amino acids. The V end lost 3 bases, the J end lost 8 bases, and 22 bases lay between the germline ends. The germline gives CDR1 LNHDA, CDR2 SQIVND (reference sequence). Full variable domain (rest looked up from reference TRBV19 and TRBJ1-2): DGGITQSPKYLFRKEGQNVTLSCEQNLNHDAMYWYRQDPGQGLRLIYYSQIVNDFQKGDIAEGYSVSREKKESFPLTVTSAQKNPTAFYLCASSISAGIQSGGYTFGSGTRLTVV.

In its sample, this clone was seen once. The chain recombines TRBV7-2 with TRBJ2-7; D not resolved. The germline V gene has CDR1 SGHTA and CDR2 FQGNSA. The V end lost 0 bases, the J end lost 0 bases, and 9 bases lay between the germline ends. The CDR3 covers 15 residues. The CDR3 nucleotides read TGTGCCAGCAGCTTAGCCGGTTCGAGCTCCTACGAGCAGTACTTC. Encoded protein: CASSLAGSSSYEQYF.

The V call is TRBV6-5, the J call TRBJ2-6; a weak D match, TRBD2 (5 bases). V lost 2 bases and J lost 4, with 12 bases in between. This CDR3 contains 16 residues. Germline CDR1 and CDR2: MNHEY and SVGAGI. The CDR3 coding sequence is TGTGCCAGCAGTTACGCGAGCGGTATGGGGGCCAACGTCCTGACTTTC. Its translation: CASSYASGMGANVLTF.

The chain employs TRBV9 and TRBJ1-2; 9 bases are a match to TRBD1. The CDR3 extends over 14 amino acids. The ends lost 0 bases at V and 8 bases at J; junction bases unmatched: 5. Germline V gene sequence: CDR1 SGDLS, CDR2 YYNGEE. CDR3 protein: CASSVGGQGAGYTF. In nucleotides, the CDR3 is TGTGCCAGCAGCGTAGGGGGACAGGGCGCGGGCTACACCTTC.

The count of this clone is one. The chain employs TRBV5-1 and TRBJ1-3, with D unclear. In germline, CDR1 is SGHRS, CDR2 YFSETQ. Deletions cut 7 bases from V and 1 base from J, with 12 bases between. The CDR3 has 14 residues. CDR3 nucleotides: TGCGCCAGCCGCCCGATTACATCTGGAAACACCATATATTTT. It encodes CASRPITSGNTIYF.

The chain employs TRBV18 and TRBJ2-6; TRBD1 is a possible D gene (5 bases). Trimming took 3 bases from V and 0 from J, leaving 18 bases between them. The CDR3 is 19 amino acids. Germline CDR1 is KGHSH and CDR2 is LQKENI. Here the CDR3 reads CASSPQTVAGISGANVLTF. The DNA for the CDR3 is TGTGCCAGCTCACCGCAGACAGTCGCAGGGATCTCTGGGGCCAACGTCCTGACTTTC.

The CDR3, as DNA: TGCGCCAGCAGCTTAGGAGCCACTCTTAGACAAGGGGGCGCCGGCTACACCTTC. Encoded protein: CASSLGATLRQGGAGYTF. The chain is built from TRBV5-1 and TRBJ1-2; 7 bases align to TRBD1. V lost 2 bases to trimming and J lost 8 bases; unmatched junction nucleotides: 21. This CDR3 region has 18 residues. Germline loops: CDR1 SGHRS, CDR2 YFSETQ.

The chain couples TRBV28 to TRBJ1-1; D unclear. Per germline, CDR1 MDHEN and CDR2 SYDVKM. The CDR3 covers 13 residues. Trimming removed 3 bases at V and 0 bases at J, with 5 bases between. The CDR3 DNA reads as TGTGCCAGCAGTTTTGCTATGAACACTGAAGCTTTCTTT. This codes for CASSFAMNTEAFF.

The chain joins TRBV19 to TRBJ1-1; D gene unclear. This CDR3 has 13 amino acids. Germline CDR1 is LNHDA and CDR2 is SQIVND (reference sequence). Trimming stripped 6 bases from V and 3 bases from J, with 11 bases between. CDR3 amino acids: CASRPRDYTEAFF. The DNA for the CDR3 is TGTGCCAGTAGACCGAGGGATTACACTGAAGCTTTCTTT.

This chain uses TRBV6-2 or TRBV6-3 with TRBJ1-1; D ambiguous. With 6 bases removed from V and 4 bases from J, the gap between germline ends came to 24 bases. The germline V gene encodes CDR1 MNHEY and CDR2 SVGEGT. This CDR3 region has 17 residues. CDR3 sequence: CASSPTATQRSSTEAFF. The CDR3 DNA is TGTGCCAGCAGCCCTACCGCAACTCAGAGGTCGAGCACTGAAGCTTTCTTT.

The rearrangement joins TRBV5-1 to TRBJ1-2; 7 bases are shared with TRBD1. V gave up 6 bases and J gave up 2 bases; unmatched junction bases: 7. The CDR3 loop spans 14 amino acids. Germline values: CDR1 SGHRS, CDR2 YFSETQ. The CDR3, as DNA: TGCGCCAGCACCCCGACAGGGAGCAACTATGGCTACACCTTC. Its translation: CASTPTGSNYGYTF.

The chain is built from TRBV7-9 and TRBJ2-7, with TRBD2 as a possible D gene (6 bases). This CDR3 is built from 13 residues. Deletions cut 1 base from V and 6 bases from J, with 10 bases between. Per the germline V gene, CDR1 is SEHNR and CDR2 is FQNEAQ (reference sequence). The CDR3: CASSLEGGTEQYF. The CDR3 DNA sequence: TGTGCCAGCAGCTTAGAAGGCGGGACCGAGCAGTACTTC.

This clone occurred a few times. The chain employs TRBV14 and TRBJ2-5; D possibly corresponds to TRBD1 (5 bases). V was cut by 1 base and J by 5 bases, with 14 bases left in between. The CDR3 consists of 15 residues. Germline CDR1 and CDR2: SGHDN and FVKESK. The CDR3 here is CASSQVGLKGETQYF. The CDR3 nucleotides read TGTGCCAGCAGCCAAGTAGGGCTAAAGGGGGAGACCCAGTACTTC.

V and J are TRBV28 and TRBJ2-1, with D uncertain. V lost 4 bases and J 10 bases, leaving 11 bases between the germline ends. The CDR3 loop spans 12 amino acids. Germline-derived CDR1 and CDR2 are MDHEN and SYDVKM. CDR3 sequence: CASSSRSREQFF. CDR3 nucleotides: TGTGCCAGCAGTTCCAGGTCTCGAGAGCAGTTCTTC. The variable domain in full, with the rest retrieved from reference TRBV28 and TRBJ2-1, is DVKVTQSSRYLVKRTGEKVFLECVQDMDHENMFWYRQDPGLGLRLIYFSYDVKMKEKGDIPEGYSVSREKKERFSLILESASTNQTSMYLCASSSRSREQFFGPGTRLTVL.

This chain connects TRBV28 to TRBJ1-5, with no clear D. The V gene lost 5 bases and the J gene lost 9 bases, with 26 bases spanning the gap. The CDR3 sequence is 17 residues long. CDR1 and CDR2 from the germline V gene are MDHEN and SYDVKM. This CDR3 reads CASSTTFFTREVWPQHF. The CDR3 bases are TGTGCCAGCAGTACTACCTTCTTTACCCGGGAAGTTTGGCCCCAGCATTTT.

The chain recombines TRBV7-3 with TRBJ2-3; 7 bases align to TRBD1. The V segment lost 5 bases and the J segment 1 base; nucleotides outside the gene matches: 6. The germline gives CDR1 SGHTA, CDR2 FQGTGA. CDR3 length equals 15 residues. The CDR3 nucleotides are TGTGCCAGCAGCCCGACCGGGACAGGCACAGATACGCAGTATTTT. As protein: CASSPTGTGTDTQYF.

This chain uses TRBV6-2 or TRBV6-3 with TRBJ1-1, with a tentative D call TRBD1 (5 bases). Deletions cut 2 bases from V and 0 bases from J, with 13 bases between. From germline, CDR1 is MNHEY and CDR2 SVGEGT. CDR3 length: 16 amino acids. CDR3 in DNA: TGTGCCAGCAGTTACGAGGCGGGGGTAATGAACACTGAAGCTTTCTTT. Translated: CASSYEAGVMNTEAFF.

V gene TRBV11-3 combines with J gene TRBJ2-2; the D gene is possibly TRBD2 (5 bases). CDR3 size: 14 residues. V lost 3 bases to trimming and J lost 2 bases, with 7 bases between them. In germline, CDR1 is SGHNT, CDR2 YENEEA. The CDR3 here is CASSLDSNTGELFF. In DNA form, the CDR3 reads TGTGCCAGCAGCTTGGACTCTAACACCGGGGAGCTGTTTTTT.